This T cell receptor beta chain appears in the sequencing data of a study of T cell repertoires and leukemia-associated antigens (dated by TCRdb to the late 2010s). Describing the broader study: Each sample yielded about 5.1 to 7 million read pairs and about 3.3 to 5.0 million effective reads, approximately 15 million effective reads overall. In vitro peptide stimulation of healthy T cells was used with the aim of identifying the antigen recognized by a TCR Vbeta21 clone previously found in CML patients. Broader findings and caveats from the paper: Antigen specificity and function of the expanded clones were not tested directly and required further investigation. Across the four groups, there were no significant differences in the numbers of Vbeta genes (approximately 58), Jbeta genes (about 13), VDJ rearrangements, or unique CDR3s.

As concerns this clonotype: The clone's antigen remains unknown. Base qualities were left out, and no much larger clone turns up one base away.

As a first step, CD3+ T cells were rested overnight at 2.5 million cells/mL in RPMI 1640 lacking fetal bovine serum. Following the manufacturer's instructions, MACS immunomagnetic beads were used to pull CD3+ T cells out of the PBMCs. Total RNA was extracted from the cultured T cells with TRIzol reagent. 5' rapid amplification of cDNA ends (5'RACE) was used to amplify TCRbeta libraries from RNA. Before sequencing, library concentration and integrity were assessed using Qubit, an Agilent instrument, and quantitative PCR. A commercial service provider sequenced the qualified libraries on Illumina HiSeq or MiSeq. On the authors' methods: TCR sequences in each sample were identified using MiXCR version 1.8.2. For a clone to count as qualified, its CDR3 had to be longer than four amino acids, its nucleotide length had to be in-frame, and the clone could not contain a stop codon. A read containing the complete CDR3 structure was counted as an effective read. RT-PCR with 24 Vbeta primers, GeneScan spectratyping, and Sanger sequencing were used to validate the expanded clones. TCRdb applied fastp at Q25 and MiXCR to the public reads, then kept only in-frame beta chains. All rows with the same CDR3 protein become a single entry with the most common DNA and genes. TCRdb, not the original authors, processed these V and J calls. The sample has 13,000 to 15,000 distinct CDR3 sequences on record, about 39% of them singletons. The top ten clones comprise approximately 8.7% of the sample.

The CDR3 numbers 16 residues from cysteine through phenylalanine. CDR3 DNA only is kept here, 48 bases in frame from base 1. Per the germline V gene, MNHNS is the CDR1 and SASEGT is the CDR2. Relative to germline, V is missing 1 base and J is missing 5 bases, with 9 bases of the junction outside any gene match. This sequence originates from a female donor in good health. Sequencing was performed on CD3+ T cells sorted from blood and cultured. The sequence links TRBV6-1 to TRBJ2-7, with TRBD1 matching 9 junction bases. The nucleotide sequence reads as follows: TGTGCCAGCAGTGAAGTCACGGACAGGGGAGTTAACGAGCAGTACTTC. Its coded protein is CASSEVTDRGVNEQYF.